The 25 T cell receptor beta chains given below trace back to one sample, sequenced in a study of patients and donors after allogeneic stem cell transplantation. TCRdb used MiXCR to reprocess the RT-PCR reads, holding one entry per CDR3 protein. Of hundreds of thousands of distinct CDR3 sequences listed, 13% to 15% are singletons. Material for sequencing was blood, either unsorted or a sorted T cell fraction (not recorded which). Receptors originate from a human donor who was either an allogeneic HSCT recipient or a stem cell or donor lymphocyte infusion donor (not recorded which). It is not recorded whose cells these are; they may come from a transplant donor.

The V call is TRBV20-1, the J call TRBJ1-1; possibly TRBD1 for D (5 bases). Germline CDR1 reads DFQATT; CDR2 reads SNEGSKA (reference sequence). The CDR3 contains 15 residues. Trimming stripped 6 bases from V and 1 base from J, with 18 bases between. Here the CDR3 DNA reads TGCAGTGCCCTTCCCCCGAGGGGATGGAACACTGAAGCTTTCTTT. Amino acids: CSALPPRGWNTEAFF.

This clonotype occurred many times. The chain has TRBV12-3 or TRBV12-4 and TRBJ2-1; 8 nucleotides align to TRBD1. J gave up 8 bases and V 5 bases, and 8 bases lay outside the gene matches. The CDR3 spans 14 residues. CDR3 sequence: CASSLRQGQDEQFF. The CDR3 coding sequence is TGTGCCAGCAGTCTTAGACAGGGGCAGGATGAGCAGTTCTTC.

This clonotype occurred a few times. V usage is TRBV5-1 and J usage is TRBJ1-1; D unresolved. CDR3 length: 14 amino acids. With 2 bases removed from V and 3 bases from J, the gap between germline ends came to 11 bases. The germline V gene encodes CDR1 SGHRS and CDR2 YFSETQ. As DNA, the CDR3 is TGCGCCAGCAGCTTAAAAGGGAGGGACACTGAAGCTTTCTTT. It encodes CASSLKGRDTEAFF.

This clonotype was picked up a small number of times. CDR3 protein: CASSMLAEGRTQYF. The CDR3 DNA reads as TGTGCCAGTAGTATGTTAGCGGAGGGGAGGACCCAGTACTTC. The chain employs TRBV19 and TRBJ2-5, with a possible D match to TRBD2 (6 bases). CDR1 and CDR2 (germline): LNHDA, SQIVND (reference sequence). Trimming cost V 3 bases and J 7 bases, with 15 bases left between them. The CDR3 runs 14 residues.

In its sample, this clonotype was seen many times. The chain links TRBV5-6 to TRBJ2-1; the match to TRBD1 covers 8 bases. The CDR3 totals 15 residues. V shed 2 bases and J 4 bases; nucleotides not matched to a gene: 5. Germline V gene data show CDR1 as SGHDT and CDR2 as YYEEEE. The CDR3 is CASSLGRGLYNEQFF. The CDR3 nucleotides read TGTGCCAGCAGCTTAGGCAGGGGGCTATACAATGAGCAGTTCTTC.

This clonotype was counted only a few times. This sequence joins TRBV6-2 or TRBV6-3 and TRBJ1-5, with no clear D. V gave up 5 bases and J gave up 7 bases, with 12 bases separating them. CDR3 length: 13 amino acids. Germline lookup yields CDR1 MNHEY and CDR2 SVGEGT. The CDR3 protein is CASSTHTGQPQHF. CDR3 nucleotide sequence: TGTGCCAGCAGTACCCATACGGGCCAGCCCCAGCATTTT.

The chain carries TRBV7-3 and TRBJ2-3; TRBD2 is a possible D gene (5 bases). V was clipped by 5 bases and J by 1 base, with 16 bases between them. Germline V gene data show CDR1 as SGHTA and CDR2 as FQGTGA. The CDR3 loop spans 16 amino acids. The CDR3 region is CASSPKLGLRTDTQYF. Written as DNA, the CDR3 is TGTGCCAGCAGCCCCAAGCTCGGACTCCGCACAGATACGCAGTATTTT.

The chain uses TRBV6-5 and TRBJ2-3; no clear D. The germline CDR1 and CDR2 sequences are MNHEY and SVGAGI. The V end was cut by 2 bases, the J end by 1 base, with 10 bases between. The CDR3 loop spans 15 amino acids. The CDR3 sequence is CASSYSWGGTDTQYF. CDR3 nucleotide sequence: TGTGCCAGCAGTTACAGTTGGGGTGGCACAGATACGCAGTATTTT.

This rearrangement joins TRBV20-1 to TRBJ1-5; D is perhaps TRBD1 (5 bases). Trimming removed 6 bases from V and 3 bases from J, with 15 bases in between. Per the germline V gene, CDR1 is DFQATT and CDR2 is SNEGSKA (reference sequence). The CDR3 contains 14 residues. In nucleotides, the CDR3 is TGCAGTGCCAACCAAGCGGGGGTCAATCAGCCCCAGCATTTT. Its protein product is CSANQAGVNQPQHF.

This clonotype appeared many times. CDR3 protein: CASGEASGLITGELFF. For the CDR3, the DNA is TGTGCCAGCGGTGAGGCGTCAGGACTCATCACCGGGGAGCTGTTTTTT. This chain uses TRBV12-3 or TRBV12-4 with TRBJ2-2, with a weak D call TRBD2 (5 bases). There are 16 residues in the CDR3. V lost 8 bases and J lost 4, with 20 bases in between.

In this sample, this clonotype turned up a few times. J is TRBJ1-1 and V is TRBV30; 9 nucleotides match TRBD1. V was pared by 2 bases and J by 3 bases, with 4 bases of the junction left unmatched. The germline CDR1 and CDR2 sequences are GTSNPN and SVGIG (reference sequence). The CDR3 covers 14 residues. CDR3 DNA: TGTGCCTGGAGTTGGGGACAGGGTGACACTGAAGCTTTCTTT. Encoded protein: CAWSWGQGDTEAFF. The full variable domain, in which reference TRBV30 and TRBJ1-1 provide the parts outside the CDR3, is SQTIHQWPATLVQPVGSPLSLECTVEGTSNPNLYWYRQAAGRGLQLLFYSVGIGQISSEVPQNLSASRPQDRQFILSSKKLLLSDSGFYLCAWSWGQGDTEAFFGQGTRLTVV.

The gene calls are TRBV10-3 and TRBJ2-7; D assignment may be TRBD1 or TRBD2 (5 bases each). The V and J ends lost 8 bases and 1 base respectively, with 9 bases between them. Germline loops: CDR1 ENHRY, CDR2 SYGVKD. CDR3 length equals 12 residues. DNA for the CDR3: TGTGCCATCCGGGGCAGTTCCTACGAGCAGTACTTC. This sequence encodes CAIRGSSYEQYF.

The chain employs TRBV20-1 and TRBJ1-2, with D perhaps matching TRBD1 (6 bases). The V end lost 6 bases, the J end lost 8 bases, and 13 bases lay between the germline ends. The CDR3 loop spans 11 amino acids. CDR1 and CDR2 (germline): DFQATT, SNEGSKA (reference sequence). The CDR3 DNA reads TGCAGTGCAGGCAGGGGTGCCGGCTACACCTTC. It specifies CSAGRGAGYTF.

The chain's CDR3 is CASSVGRPSSGNTIYF. CDR3 in DNA: TGTGCCAGTAGTGTCGGACGGCCTTCCTCTGGAAACACCATATATTTT. The chain joins TRBV19 to TRBJ1-3; D is undetermined. In germline, CDR1 is LNHDA, CDR2 SQIVND (reference sequence). V was clipped by 5 bases and J by 0 bases, with 14 bases between them. This CDR3 contains 16 residues.

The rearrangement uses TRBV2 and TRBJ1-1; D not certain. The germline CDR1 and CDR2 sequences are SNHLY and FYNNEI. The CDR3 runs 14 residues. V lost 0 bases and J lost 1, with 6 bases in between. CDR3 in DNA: TGTGCCAGCAGTGAAGCGACGCGGAACACTGAAGCTTTCTTT. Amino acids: CASSEATRNTEAFF.

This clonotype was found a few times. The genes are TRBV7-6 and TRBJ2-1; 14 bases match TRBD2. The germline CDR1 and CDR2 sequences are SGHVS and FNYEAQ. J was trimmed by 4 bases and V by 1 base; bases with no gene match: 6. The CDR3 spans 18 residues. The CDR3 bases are TGTGCCAGCAGCTTAGAACAGGGACTAGCGGGAGATTACAATGAGCAGTTCTTC. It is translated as CASSLEQGLAGDYNEQFF.

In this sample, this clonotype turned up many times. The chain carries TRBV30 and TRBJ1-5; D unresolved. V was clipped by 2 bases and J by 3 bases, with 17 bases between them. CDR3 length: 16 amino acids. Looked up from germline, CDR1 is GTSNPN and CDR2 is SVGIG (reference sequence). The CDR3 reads CAWSLTAGGNNQPQHF. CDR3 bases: TGTGCCTGGAGTCTCACGGCAGGCGGAAACAATCAGCCCCAGCATTTT.

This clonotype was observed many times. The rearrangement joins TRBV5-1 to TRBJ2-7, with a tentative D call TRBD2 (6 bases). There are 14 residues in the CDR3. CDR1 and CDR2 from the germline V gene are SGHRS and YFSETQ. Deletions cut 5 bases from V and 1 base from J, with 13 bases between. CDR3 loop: CASRAGILSYEQYF. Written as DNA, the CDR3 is TGCGCCAGCAGGGCGGGAATCTTATCCTACGAGCAGTACTTC.

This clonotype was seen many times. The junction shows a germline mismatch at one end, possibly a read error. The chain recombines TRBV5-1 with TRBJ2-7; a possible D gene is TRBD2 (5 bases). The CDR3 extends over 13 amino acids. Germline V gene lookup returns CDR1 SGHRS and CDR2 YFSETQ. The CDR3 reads CASSISVSSEQYF. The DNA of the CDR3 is TGCGCCAGCAGCATTAGCGTCTCCTCCGAGCAGTACTTC.

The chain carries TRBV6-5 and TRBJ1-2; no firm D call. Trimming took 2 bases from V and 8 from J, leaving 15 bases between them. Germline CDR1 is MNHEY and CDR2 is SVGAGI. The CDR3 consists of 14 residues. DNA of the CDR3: TGTGCCAGCAGTTACCGCGGCCAGGATCGGGGCTACACCTTC. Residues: CASSYRGQDRGYTF.

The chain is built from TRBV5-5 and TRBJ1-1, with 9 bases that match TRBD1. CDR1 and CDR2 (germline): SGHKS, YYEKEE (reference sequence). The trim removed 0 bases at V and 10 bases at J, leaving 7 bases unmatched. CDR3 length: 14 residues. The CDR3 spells CASSLGPGQGAAFF. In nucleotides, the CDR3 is TGTGCCAGCAGCTTGGGGCCGGGACAGGGAGCAGCTTTCTTT.

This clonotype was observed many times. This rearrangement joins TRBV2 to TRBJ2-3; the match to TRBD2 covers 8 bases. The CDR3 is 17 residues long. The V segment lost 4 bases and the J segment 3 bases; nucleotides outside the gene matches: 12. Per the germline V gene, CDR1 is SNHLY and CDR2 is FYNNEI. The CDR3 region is CASSANSRGGGTDTQYF. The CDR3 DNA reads TGTGCCAGCAGTGCAAATTCACGGGGGGGCGGAACAGATACGCAGTATTTT. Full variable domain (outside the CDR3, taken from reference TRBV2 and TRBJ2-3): EPEVTQTPSHQVTQMGQEVILRCVPISNHLYFYWYRQILGQKVEFLVSFYNNEISEKSEIFDDQFSVERPDGSNFTLKIRSTKLEDSAMYFCASSANSRGGGTDTQYFGPGTRLTVL.

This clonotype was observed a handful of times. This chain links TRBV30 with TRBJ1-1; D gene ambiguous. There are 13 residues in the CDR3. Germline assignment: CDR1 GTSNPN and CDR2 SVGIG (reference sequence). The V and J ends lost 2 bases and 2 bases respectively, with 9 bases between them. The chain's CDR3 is CAWSRGANTEAFF. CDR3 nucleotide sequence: TGTGCCTGGAGTCGGGGAGCCAACACTGAAGCTTTCTTT.

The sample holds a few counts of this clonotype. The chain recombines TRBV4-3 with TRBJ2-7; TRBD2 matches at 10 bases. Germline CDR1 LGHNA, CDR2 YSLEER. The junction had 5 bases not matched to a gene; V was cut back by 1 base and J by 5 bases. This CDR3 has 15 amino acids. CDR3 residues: CASSQVAGGRDEQYF. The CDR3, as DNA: TGCGCCAGCAGCCAAGTAGCGGGGGGCCGAGACGAGCAGTACTTC.

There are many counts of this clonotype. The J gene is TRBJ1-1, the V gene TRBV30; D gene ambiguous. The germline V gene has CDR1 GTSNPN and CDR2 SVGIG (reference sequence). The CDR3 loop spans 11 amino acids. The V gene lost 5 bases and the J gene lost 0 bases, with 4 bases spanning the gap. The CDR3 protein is CAWRMNTEAFF. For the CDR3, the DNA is TGTGCCTGGCGGATGAACACTGAAGCTTTCTTT.